This section outlines one T cell receptor beta chain sequence together with its context. The antigen this receptor binds is unknown. One base away there is no much larger clone; base qualities are not given. These data come from a study of identical twins (dated by TCRdb to the mid-2010s). Study-wide context: The study deep-sequenced TCR alpha and beta repertoires from monozygotic twins, unrelated adults of various ages and cord blood to test whether fetal clonotypes persist. Replicate twin experiments were performed at different times using different library preparation protocols to rule out contamination.

The library was obtained by 5' RACE. For sequencing, an Illumina HiSeq 2000 was employed. Template switching added a universal primer binding site, and the final cDNA carried a unique molecular identifier that allowed TCR cDNA molecules to be counted accurately. Specific primers in the conserved constant-segment region were used to synthesize first-strand cDNA for the TCR alpha and beta chains. To control for contamination, every cDNA library carried two barcodes: a SMART-Mk sample barcode plus Illumina barcodes. TruSeq adapter sequences along with Illumina sample barcodes were introduced in two successive PCR steps. TCR alpha and beta cDNA libraries were sequenced on the Illumina HiSeq platform with custom primers. Per the source publication's procedure: Raw reads were processed with MiGEC to extract unique molecular identifiers, and MiXCR was used to determine CDR3 positions. For each individual, recombination models were inferred using an EM algorithm with the repgenHMM and IGoR tools. Shared clonotype analysis was performed with the tcR package in R, normalizing sharing by the product of cloneset sizes. Out-of-frame nonproductive sequences were analyzed to study raw recombination free of thymic and clonal selection effects. Clones were called with MiXCR by TCRdb after fastp trimmed the public reads at Q25, and only in-frame beta chains were retained. Each entry merges the rows of one CDR3 protein and shows their most common DNA and genes. TCRdb's processing, not the study's, gives the V and J calls here. The sample yields nearly 200,000 distinct CDR3 sequences; approximately 16% were counted once. In total, the top ten clones hold 35% to 50% of the sample.

General conclusions and limits of the study: Compared with coincidental sharing between unrelated individuals, out-of-frame TCR alpha sequences shared between twins had an excess of sequences with low generation probability. Recombination models systematically underestimated out-of-frame TCR alpha sharing in monozygotic twins but agreed with sharing between unrelated individuals. Because the same donors could not be followed over many years, the conclusions depended on cross-sectional statistical analysis. Abundant cord blood beta clonotypes had fewer insertions, young adult naive repertoires showed a similar but weaker trend, and memory repertoires showed no such trend. Invariant T cells such as MAIT and iNKT could partly confound zero-insertion analyses, although diverse VJ usage argued against such confounding for most clonotypes. In beta out-of-frame sequences, excess twin sharing was weaker, because having fewer shared sequences lowered the signal-to-noise ratio.

Every donor in the study was a healthy Caucasian. Three pairs of female monozygotic twins, all aged roughly 18 to 29 years, were included in the twin cohort. Positive isolation kits from Invitrogen were used to isolate the CD4+ and CD8+ T cell populations. The data also belong to a second study, concerning T cells expressing NK-cell markers. Per that second paper: TCR beta-chain repertoires were profiled in sorted CD3+CD56+NKG2C+, CD3+CD56+NKG2C- and CD3+CD56-NKG2C+ T-cell subsets from seven or eight donors. Of the eight sequenced donors, seven were found to be HCMV-seropositive and one was found to be HCMV-seronegative. In several experiments an anti-gammadeltaTCR antibody was added to restrict sorting to alphabetaTCR-expressing T cells. In six donors, the dominant CD3+CD56+NKG2C+ clonotypes were among the top 10 CD8+ clonotypes and accounted for roughly 1.0-7.5% of CD8+ T cells. Those dominant clonotypes were again the most abundant among CD3+CD56-NKG2C+ cells in a handful of donors, at about 25-60.1%. It remained unclear whether the expanded NKG2C-expressing T cell clones were specific for HCMV antigens. Randomly selected healthy volunteers, three men and five women, were used as the eight sequenced donors. To determine HCMV serostatus, a commercial ELISA kit was used to detect HCMV-specific IgG in serum. MIGEC was used to demultiplex reads and group reads by UMI, and MiTCR was used to assemble and quantify clonotypes. To remove erroneous sequences, TCR cDNA sequences were retained only when supported by two or more reads. The tcR package was used for downstream repertoire analysis, and clonotypes were matched across fractions by CDR3 nucleotide sequence plus V segment. VDJmatch was used to annotate antigen specificity against VDJdb, with one amino acid substitution allowed in CDR3.

The sequenced sample consisted of CD8+ T cells sorted from blood. This receptor was obtained from a woman aged 18 to 35 in good health.

The bases are TGCAGTGCTGAACCGATAGGACAGGGGGACTATGGCTACACCTTC. Its protein reads: CSAEPIGQGDYGYTF. This sequence uses TRBV20-1 and TRBJ1-2, with 10 bases in between that match TRBD1. V is pruned by 5 bases and J by 3 bases, leaving 9 bases of the junction without a gene match. The germline V gene (reference sequence) provides CDR1 DFQATT and CDR2 SNEGSKA. The CDR3 runs 15 amino acids, cysteine and phenylalanine included. The DNA shown is the 45-base CDR3, in frame from base 1.